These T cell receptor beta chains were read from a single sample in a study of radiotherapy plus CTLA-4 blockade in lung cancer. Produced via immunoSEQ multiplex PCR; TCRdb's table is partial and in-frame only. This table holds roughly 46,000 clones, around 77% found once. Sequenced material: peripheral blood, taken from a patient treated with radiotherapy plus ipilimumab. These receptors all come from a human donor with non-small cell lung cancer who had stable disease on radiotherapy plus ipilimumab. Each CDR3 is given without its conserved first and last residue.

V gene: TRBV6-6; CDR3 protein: ASSDSGSGNTIY
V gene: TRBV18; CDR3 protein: ASSATRQGAGEKLF
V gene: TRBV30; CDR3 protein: AWSAQGYEQY
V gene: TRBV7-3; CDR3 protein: ASKGQGSDTQY
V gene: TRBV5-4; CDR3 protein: ASSLSHSPYEQY
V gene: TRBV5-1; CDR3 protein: ASSSYNEQF
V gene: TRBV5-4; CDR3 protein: ASSLAGLDNYGYT
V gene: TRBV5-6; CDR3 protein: ASSFGQGSETQY
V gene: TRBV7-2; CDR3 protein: ASSLEAGDTEAF
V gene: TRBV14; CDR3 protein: ASSQDGGVGEKLF
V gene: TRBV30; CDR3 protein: AEGLQNTEAF
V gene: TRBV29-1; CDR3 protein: SVAGTGRRETQY
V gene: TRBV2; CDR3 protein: ASRDPGQGSYNEQF
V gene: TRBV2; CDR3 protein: ASTRGGARYQPQH
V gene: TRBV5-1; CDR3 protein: ASSVDNLNTEAF
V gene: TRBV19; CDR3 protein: ASRQGAGETQY
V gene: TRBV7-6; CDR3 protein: ASSLMTSGGPIAETQY
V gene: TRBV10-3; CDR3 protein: AISESNPPYEQY
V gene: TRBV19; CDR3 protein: ASRTEYYNEQF
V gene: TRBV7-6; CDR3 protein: ASSLRPGQSSYEQY
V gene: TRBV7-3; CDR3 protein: ASSLDGTSNYGYT
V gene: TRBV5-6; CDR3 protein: ASSFGNWAYGYT
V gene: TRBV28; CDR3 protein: ASSLGVGLVAQH
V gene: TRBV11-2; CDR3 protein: ASSLVQGAEGEQF
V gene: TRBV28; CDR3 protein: ASNQDSHGYT
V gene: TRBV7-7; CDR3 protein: ASSLGGSGANVLT
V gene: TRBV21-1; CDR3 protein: ASSKTGLNTEAF
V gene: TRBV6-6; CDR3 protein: ASSSGLGGTEAF
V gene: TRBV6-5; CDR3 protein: ASSRDEAPFQPQH
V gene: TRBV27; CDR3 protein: ASSSYGTFGDEQF
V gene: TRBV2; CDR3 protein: ASSKSTYRASNQPQH
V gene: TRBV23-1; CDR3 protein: ASSQLNSRSYNEQF
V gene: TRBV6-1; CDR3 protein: ASSDSASITDTQY
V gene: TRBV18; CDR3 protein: ASSPPGELF
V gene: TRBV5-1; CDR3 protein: ASSPAGDQETQY
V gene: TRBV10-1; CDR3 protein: ASSDTRNTGELF
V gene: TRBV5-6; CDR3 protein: ASSPGQGSGNTIY
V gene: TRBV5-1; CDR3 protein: ASSLATAGGTEAF
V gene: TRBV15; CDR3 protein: ATSRGGQGARNSPLH
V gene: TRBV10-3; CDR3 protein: AISEGGPIEKLF
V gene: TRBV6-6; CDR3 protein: ASKAGAGTEAF
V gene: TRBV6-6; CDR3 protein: ASRRNQRNEQF
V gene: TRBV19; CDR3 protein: ASSIGADGDTQY
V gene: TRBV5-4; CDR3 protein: ASSLGRGWENSPLH
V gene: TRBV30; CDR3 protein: AWSVTASDTQY
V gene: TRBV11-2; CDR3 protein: ASSLQEGSYNEQF
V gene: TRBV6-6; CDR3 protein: ASSRQGTTGNTIY
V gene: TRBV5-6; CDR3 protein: ASSFSGTGVYQPQH
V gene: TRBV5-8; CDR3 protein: ASSNWRQGRGEKLF
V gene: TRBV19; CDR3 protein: ASSILYSVANEQF
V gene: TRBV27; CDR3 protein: ASRGGGGGGQPQH
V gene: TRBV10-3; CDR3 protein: AISESLGGGGLSYGYT
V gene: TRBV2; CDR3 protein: ASSLSGQGTGNTIY
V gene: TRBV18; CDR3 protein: ASSPTLGQGNTGELF
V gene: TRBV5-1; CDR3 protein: ASSLEVGAVGEQF
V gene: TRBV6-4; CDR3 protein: ASRRGYEAF